This T cell receptor (beta chain) derives from a study of vaccination and CD4 T cells after COVID-19. Broader study findings: The study found median SARS-CoV-2-reactive clonotypes rising from roughly 22 to 38, not significantly.

A word on this clonotype: Its specificity is unknown.

Treatment given: approximately 9-day PBMC culture with coronavirus spike peptide pools or control peptides (ViraFEST assay). Germline values: CDR1 SEHNR, CDR2 FQNEAQ (reference sequence). Trimming took off 2 bases at V and 7 bases at J, with 18 bases between the two ends. This CDR3 is 16 amino acids long. The Oncomine TCR Beta short-read assay was applied to DNA of cultured CD4+ T cells. Each CDR3 protein is one row after TCRdb ran MiXCR on the PCR reads. The profile shows more than 15,000 distinct CDR3 sequences, 23% of them singletons. This TCR was sampled from a human donor with COVID-19. This chain links TRBV7-9 with TRBJ1-3; D unresolved. The sequenced sample was cultured CD4+ T cells from blood. Here the CDR3 reads CASSLNRASGGNTIYF. Written as DNA, the CDR3 is TGTGCCAGCAGCTTAAACCGGGCCAGTGGCGGGAACACCATATATTTT.